This T cell receptor (beta chain) emerged from a study of shared clonotypes between healthy human individuals. CDR3 length: 12 residues. Trimming removed 5 bases at V and 13 bases at J, with 12 bases between. Germline V lookup: CDR1 MNHEY, CDR2 SVGAGI. Generated by immunoSEQ multiplex PCR, the TCRdb table keeps only in-frame clones and is missing some. The sample comprises about 2.4 million clones, approximately 92% of which are singletons, and around 0.14% rests with the top ten. Healthy HIV-negative adults with no recent acute infections or vaccinations were recruited as donors. The sequencing input was naive CD4+ T cells sorted from blood. Subset described: CD45RA+ positively selected. The sequence came from a man aged 18 to 30 in good health. This sequence joins TRBV6-5 and TRBJ1-6; D not resolved. The CDR3 loop reads CASSSQRAPLHF. DNA for the CDR3: TGTGCCAGCAGTAGCCAGAGGGCTCCCCTCCACTTT.